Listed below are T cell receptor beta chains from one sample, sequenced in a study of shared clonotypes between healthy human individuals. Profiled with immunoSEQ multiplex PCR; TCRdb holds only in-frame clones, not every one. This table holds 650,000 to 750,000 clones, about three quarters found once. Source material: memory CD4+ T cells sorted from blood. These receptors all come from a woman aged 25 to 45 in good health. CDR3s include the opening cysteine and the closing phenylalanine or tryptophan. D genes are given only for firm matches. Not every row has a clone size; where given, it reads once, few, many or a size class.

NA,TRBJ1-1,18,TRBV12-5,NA,TGTGCTAGTGGTTTGGTAGACGGGGCCAAAAGCTTGTACACTGAAGCTTTCTTT,CASGLVDGAKSLYTEAFF
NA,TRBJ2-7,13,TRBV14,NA,TGTGCCTCCCGGGCCAGGGCGGGGTACGAGCAGTACTTC,CASRARAGYEQYF
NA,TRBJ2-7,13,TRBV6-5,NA,TGTGCCAGCAAGGGGCGCCCCGCCTACGAGCAGTACTTC,CASKGRPAYEQYF
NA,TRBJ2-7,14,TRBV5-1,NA,TGCGCCAGCAGCATCAAACAGGGCCCCTACGAGCAGTACTTC,CASSIKQGPYEQYF
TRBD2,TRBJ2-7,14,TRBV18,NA,TGTGCCAGCTCACCACTAGCGGGAGTTGACGAGCAGTACTTC,CASSPLAGVDEQYF
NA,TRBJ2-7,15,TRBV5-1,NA,TGCGCCAGCAGCTCAGACCCCCCAGGTTTTAACGAGCAGTACTTC,CASSSDPPGFNEQYF
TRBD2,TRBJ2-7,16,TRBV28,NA,TGTGCCAGCAGTTTTACGCTAGCGGGAGGTTCTGACGAGCAGTACTTC,CASSFTLAGGSDEQYF
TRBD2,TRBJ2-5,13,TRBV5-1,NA,TGCGCCAGCAGCAATAGCGGGCCAGAGACCCAGTACTTC,CASSNSGPETQYF
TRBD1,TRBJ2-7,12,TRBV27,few,TGTGCCAGCAGTACGAGACAGGGAGAGCAGTACTTC,CASSTRQGEQYF
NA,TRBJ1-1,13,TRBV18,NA,TGTGCCAGCCTACAGGGCATGAACACTGAAGCTTTCTTT,CASLQGMNTEAFF
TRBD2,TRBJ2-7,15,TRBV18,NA,TGTGCCAGCTCACCCTGGGGAGGGGTGTCCTACGAGCAGTACTTC,CASSPWGGVSYEQYF
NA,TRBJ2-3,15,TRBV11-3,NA,TGTGCCAGCAGCTTTGGGGACGCCAAGGGAGATACGCAGTATTTT,CASSFGDAKGDTQYF
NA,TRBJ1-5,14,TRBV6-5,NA,TGTGCCAGCAGTCGCGCAGGTCGGCGGCAGCCCCAGCATTTT,CASSRAGRRQPQHF
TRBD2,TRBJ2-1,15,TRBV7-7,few,TGTGCCAGCAGCTTAGGCGGGAGGGACATCAATGAGCAGTTCTTC,CASSLGGRDINEQFF
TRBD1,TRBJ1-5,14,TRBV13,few,TGTGCCAGCAGCTTAGGGAGGGGGCATCAGCCCCAGCATTTT,CASSLGRGHQPQHF
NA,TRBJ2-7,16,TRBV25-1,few,TGTGCCAGCAGCCTCCACGCGGACGGGGCTGCCTACGAGCAGTACTTC,CASSLHADGAAYEQYF
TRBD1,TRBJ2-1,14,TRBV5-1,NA,TGCGCCAGCAGCTTGGGGCAGGGGGCGAATGAGCAGTTCTTC,CASSLGQGANEQFF
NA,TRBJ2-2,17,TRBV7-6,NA,TGTGCCAGCAGCTTAGGCCTCCAGGGGAGTCAAGCCGGGGAGCTGTTTTTT,CASSLGLQGSQAGELFF